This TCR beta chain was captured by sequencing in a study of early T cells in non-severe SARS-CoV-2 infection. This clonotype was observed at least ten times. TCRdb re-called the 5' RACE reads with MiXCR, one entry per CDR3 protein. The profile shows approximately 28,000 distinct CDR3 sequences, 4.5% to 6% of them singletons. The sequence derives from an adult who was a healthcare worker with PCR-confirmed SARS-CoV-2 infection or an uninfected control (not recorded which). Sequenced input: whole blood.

Here the CDR3 DNA reads TGTGCCAGCATACGTAACACTGAAGCTTTCTTT. Translated, it gives CASIRNTEAFF. This chain connects TRBV27 to TRBJ1-1; no clear D. CDR3 length equals 11 residues. Looked up from germline, CDR1 is MNHEY and CDR2 is SMNVEV (reference sequence). V gave up 7 bases and J gave up 2 bases, with 5 bases separating them.